Listed below are T cell receptor beta chains from one sample, sequenced in a study of blood T cell repertoires in COVID-19. Some clones are missing from TCRdb's copy, which holds only in-frame ones; the method was immunoSEQ multiplex PCR. The sample includes 300,000 to 450,000 clones, more than 85% seen only once; the top ten take under 3%. Sequencing input: peripheral blood. The source is a human donor in a cohort sampled during active COVID-19. CDR3s include the opening cysteine and the closing phenylalanine or tryptophan. Fields, in order: V gene, clone size, J gene, D gene, CDR3 protein, CDR3 DNA. A D gene is named only where the DNA matches it firmly. Only some rows state a clone size, as once, few, many or a class for expanded clones.

>TRBV7-3|.|TRBJ1-6|.
CASSLNGQSDSLLHF
TGTGCCAGCAGCTTAAATGGACAGTCGGATTCACTCCTCCACTTT
>TRBV11-2|.|TRBJ2-2|.
CASSFGGGNTGELFF
TGTGCCAGCAGCTTCGGAGGGGGCAACACCGGGGAGCTGTTTTTT
>TRBV19|once|TRBJ2-7|.
CASSSGRTYEQYF
TGTGCCAGTTCAAGCGGGCGGACCTACGAGCAGTACTTC
>TRBV6-2/TRBV6-3|few|TRBJ1-1|TRBD1
CASSYDGQGMNTEAFF
TGTGCCAGCAGTTACGACGGACAGGGCATGAACACTGAAGCTTTCTTT
>TRBV9|.|TRBJ2-5|.
CASGGLQETQYF
TGTGCCAGCGGAGGACTACAAGAGACCCAGTACTTC
>TRBV10-3|.|TRBJ2-1|TRBD2
CAISRTSGSRDEQFF
TGTGCCATCAGCCGGACTAGCGGGAGTAGGGATGAGCAGTTCTTC
>TRBV9|.|TRBJ1-2|TRBD1
CASSTSDRAYGYTF
TGTGCCAGCAGCACTTCGGACAGGGCCTATGGCTACACCTTC
>TRBV19|once|TRBJ1-4|.
CASSIVPGTNEKLFF
TGTGCCAGTAGTATAGTTCCGGGAACTAATGAAAAACTGTTTTTT
>TRBV5-6|.|TRBJ1-2|TRBD1
CASSLFGTGGSNYGYTF
TGTGCCAGCAGCTTGTTTGGGACAGGGGGTTCTAACTATGGCTACACCTTC
>TRBV27|once|TRBJ2-2|.
CASKGVAGHHTGELFF
TGTGCCAGCAAGGGGGTAGCGGGCCATCACACCGGGGAGCTGTTTTTT
>TRBV6-5|.|TRBJ2-5|TRBD2
CASSHLTSGQETQYF
TGTGCCAGCAGTCACCTGACTAGCGGCCAAGAGACCCAGTACTTC
>TRBV3-1/TRBV3-2|.|TRBJ2-3|.
CASSQDAIAAPDTQYF
TGTGCCAGCAGCCAAGATGCGATCGCGGCCCCGGATACGCAGTATTTT
>TRBV7-3|few|TRBJ2-2|.
CASSLPGGTGELFF
TGTGCCAGCAGCCTTCCTGGGGGGACCGGGGAGCTGTTTTTT
>TRBV6-5|once|TRBJ1-1|TRBD1
CASSRTGVNTEAFF
TGTGCCAGCAGTAGAACAGGGGTGAACACTGAAGCTTTCTTT
>TRBV9|.|TRBJ2-3|TRBD2
CASSVGTSPSTDTQYF
TGTGCCAGCAGCGTGGGGACTAGCCCAAGCACAGATACGCAGTATTTT
>TRBV5-4|.|TRBJ1-1|.
CASSLSTGRAFF
TGTGCCAGCAGCTTGTCAACAGGGCGGGCTTTCTTT
>TRBV7-2|.|TRBJ2-3|TRBD2
CASSLGGLAGDTQYF
TGTGCCAGCAGTTTAGGGGGACTAGCAGGAGATACGCAGTATTTT
>TRBV6-5|.|TRBJ2-3|.
CASTRSIWETTQYF
TGTGCCAGCACTAGGTCCATTTGGGAGACTACGCAGTATTTT
>TRBV27|.|TRBJ1-4|TRBD1
CATLDRGGEKLFF
TGTGCCACTCTGGACAGGGGAGGTGAAAAACTGTTTTTT
>TRBV19|once|TRBJ1-2|TRBD1
CASSTQGANYGYTF
TGTGCCAGTAGTACTCAGGGGGCGAACTATGGCTACACCTTC
>TRBV15|.|TRBJ2-3|TRBD1
CATSGDSETDTQYF
TGTGCCACCAGCGGGGACAGCGAGACAGATACGCAGTATTTT
>TRBV11-2|.|TRBJ2-7|.
CASSWDLLSYEQYF
TGTGCCAGCAGCTGGGACTTGCTTTCCTACGAGCAGTACTTC
>TRBV3-1/TRBV3-2|once|TRBJ2-7|.
CASSQLASYEQYF
TGTGCCAGCAGCCAACTAGCTTCCTACGAGCAGTACTTC
>TRBV29-1|.|TRBJ1-1|.
CSVVTGQNTEAFF
TGCAGCGTTGTAACAGGCCAGAACACTGAAGCTTTCTTT
>TRBV7-3|.|TRBJ2-1|TRBD1
CASSSGTGVINEQFF
TGTGCCAGCAGCTCGGGGACAGGGGTGATAAATGAGCAGTTCTTC
>TRBV19|.|TRBJ2-3|.
CASSEDGEGTDTQYF
TGTGCCAGTAGCGAAGATGGAGAGGGCACAGATACGCAGTATTTT
>TRBV6-6|.|TRBJ2-7|TRBD1
CASSSRTGGKYF
TGTGCCAGCAGCTCCCGGACAGGGGGAAAGTACTTC
>TRBV4-1|.|TRBJ1-5|.
CASSLQWAGGFGNQPQHF
TGCGCCAGCAGCCTACAATGGGCGGGGGGGTTCGGCAATCAGCCCCAGCATTTT
>TRBV10-3|.|TRBJ2-2|TRBD1
CAISEKGARTGELFF
TGTGCCATCAGTGAAAAGGGGGCTAGAACCGGGGAGCTGTTTTTT
>TRBV7-9|.|TRBJ1-1|TRBD1
CASSLAPGQWDTEAFF
TGTGCCAGCAGCTTAGCCCCGGGACAGTGGGACACTGAAGCTTTCTTT
>TRBV24-1|.|TRBJ1-3|.
CATRERAGGNTIYF
TGTGCCACCAGGGAGAGGGCGGGTGGAAACACCATATATTTT
>TRBV5-1|.|TRBJ2-1|TRBD2
CASSLTLAGGREQFF
TGCGCCAGCAGCTTGACACTAGCGGGAGGACGTGAGCAGTTCTTC
>TRBV2|.|TRBJ2-1|TRBD2
CASRWSGGNNEQFF
TGTGCCAGCAGATGGAGCGGGGGGAACAATGAGCAGTTCTTC
>TRBV6-5|.|TRBJ2-2|.
CASSYNNYATGELFF
TGTGCCAGCAGTTACAATAACTACGCCACCGGGGAGCTGTTTTTT
>TRBV9|.|TRBJ2-1|TRBD2
CASSVEPSGFREQFF
TGTGCCAGCAGCGTAGAACCTAGCGGCTTTCGTGAGCAGTTCTTC
>TRBV7-9|.|TRBJ1-3|.
CASSQTTASGNTIYF
TGTGCCAGCAGCCAGACGACAGCCTCTGGAAACACCATATATTTT
>TRBV19|.|TRBJ1-6|TRBD1
CASSIRTGIDSPLHF
TGTGCCAGTAGTATCAGGACAGGGATAGATTCACCCCTCCACTTT
>TRBV19|.|TRBJ1-1|.
CASRPFGGGGTEAFF
TGTGCCAGTAGACCCTTCGGGGGGGGCGGCACTGAAGCTTTCTTT
>TRBV10-1|.|TRBJ1-5|TRBD1
CASSRTGYCQPQHF
TGCGCCAGCAGCCGGACAGGGTACTGTCAGCCCCAGCATTTT
>TRBV4-1|.|TRBJ1-1|.
CASSQTGKNTEAFF
TGCGCCAGCAGCCAAACAGGCAAGAACACTGAAGCTTTCTTT
>TRBV4-1|once|TRBJ2-2|TRBD2
CASSQVRRNTSGRAKAGELFF
TGCGCCAGCAGCCAAGTCCGCCGAAATACTAGCGGGAGGGCCAAGGCCGGGGAGCTGTTTTTT
>TRBV18|.|TRBJ1-2|.
CASSIRTENNYGYTF
TGTGCCAGCTCGATAAGGACAGAGAATAACTATGGCTACACCTTC
>TRBV5-1|.|TRBJ2-4|.
CASSLAGGRGNIQYF
TGCGCCAGCAGCTTGGCCGGGGGGCGCGGGAACATTCAGTACTTC
>TRBV18|.|TRBJ2-1|.
CASSPGLDNEQFF
TGTGCCAGCTCACCAGGACTTGACAATGAGCAGTTCTTC
>TRBV5-1|.|TRBJ2-7|TRBD2
CASSPGTSDEQYF
TGCGCCAGCAGCCCAGGGACTAGCGACGAGCAGTACTTC
>TRBV4-2|once|TRBJ1-1|.
CASSLLGGGTEAFF
TGTGCCAGCAGCCTACTCGGGGGTGGGACTGAAGCTTTCTTT
>TRBV28|.|TRBJ2-7|.
CASSRTVTYEQYF
TGTGCCAGCAGCCGGACAGTAACCTACGAGCAGTACTTC
>TRBV11-2|few|TRBJ2-1|.
CASSLVSNEQFF
TGTGCCAGCAGCTTAGTCAGTAATGAGCAGTTCTTC
>TRBV28|once|TRBJ1-2|.
CASSLGHYGYTF
TGTGCCAGCAGTTTAGGGCACTATGGCTACACCTTC
>TRBV11-2|.|TRBJ2-3|.
CASSLVGRQDTQYF
TGTGCCAGCAGCTTAGTCGGTCGTCAAGATACGCAGTATTTT
>TRBV2|.|TRBJ1-3|.
CASSAGVISGNTIYF
TGTGCCAGCAGTGCGGGGGTAATCTCTGGAAACACCATATATTTT
>TRBV6-5|.|TRBJ2-1|TRBD2
CASSYTSGGDNEQFF
TGTGCCAGCAGTTACACTAGCGGGGGGGACAATGAGCAGTTCTTC
>TRBV10-3|.|TRBJ2-7|TRBD1
CAISGTGITREQYF
TGTGCCATCAGCGGGACAGGGATTACCCGCGAGCAGTACTTC
>TRBV12-3/TRBV12-4|.|TRBJ2-7|.
CASSFFSREQYF
TGTGCCAGCAGTTTCTTCTCACGGGAGCAGTACTTC